Each of the 22 T cell receptor beta chains below was sequenced from the same sample in a study of cytomegalovirus exposure and HLA in healthy donors. The PCR ran on 60 Vbeta and 13 Jbeta primers. Method: immunoSEQ multiplex PCR; TCRdb's copy keeps in-frame clones and lacks some. The repertoire holds about 190,000 clones, with around 78% as singletons. Sequenced material: PBMCs. The receptors come from a woman aged 25 to 39 in good health and CMV-seropositive.

In DNA form, the CDR3 reads TGTGCCAGCAGCCCCGTGGGACTAGCGGAGAACACCGGGGAGCTGTTTTTT. As protein: CASSPVGLAENTGELFF. This chain uses TRBV5-5 with TRBJ2-2; 11 bases align to TRBD2. Germline CDR1 reads SGHKS; CDR2 reads YYEKEE (reference sequence). The CDR3 contains 17 residues. With 4 bases clipped from V and 1 base from J, the junction kept 6 bases outside the gene matches.

This chain connects TRBV29-1 to TRBJ2-7, with 11 bases identical to TRBD1. Trimming removed 7 bases from V and 2 bases from J; junction bases left unmatched: 4. The germline CDR1 and CDR2 sequences are SQVTM and ANQGSEA. The CDR3 spans 13 residues. This chain's CDR3 is CSAGGQGAYEQYF. The CDR3 region has the DNA TGCAGCGCCGGGGGACAGGGGGCCTACGAGCAGTACTTC.

The chain combines TRBV11-1 with TRBJ2-1, with TRBD1 as a possible D gene (5 bases). This CDR3 has 14 amino acids. Germline V gene sequence: CDR1 SGHAT, CDR2 FQDESV (reference sequence). V was clipped by 8 bases and J by 0 bases, with 11 bases between them. CDR3 residues: CASRGDSSYNEQFF. The CDR3 DNA reads TGTGCCAGCCGCGGAGACAGCTCCTACAATGAGCAGTTCTTC.

The chain recombines TRBV5-1 with TRBJ1-3; D gene uncertain. Germline values: CDR1 SGHRS, CDR2 YFSETQ. With 4 bases removed from V and 4 bases from J, the gap between germline ends came to 12 bases. The CDR3 contains 14 residues. This CDR3 reads CASSVGGGGNTIYF. Written as DNA, the CDR3 is TGCGCCAGCAGCGTCGGAGGAGGCGGAAACACCATATATTTT.

The chain is built from TRBV7-2 and TRBJ2-7; 7 nucleotides match TRBD2. The CDR3 totals 13 residues. Trimming removed 6 bases from V and 3 bases from J; junction bases left unmatched: 5. Germline loops: CDR1 SGHTA, CDR2 FQGNSA. The CDR3 loop reads CASSPREYYEQYF. The CDR3 nucleotides are TGTGCCAGCAGTCCGCGGGAGTACTACGAGCAGTACTTC.

The rearrangement links TRBV7-3 to TRBJ2-2; tentatively, D is TRBD1 (5 bases). In germline, CDR1 is SGHTA, CDR2 FQGTGA. Trimming removed 1 base at V and 2 bases at J, with 8 bases between. The CDR3 is 15 amino acids. For the CDR3, the DNA is TGTGCCAGCAGCTTAATGGGGCCCAACACCGGGGAGCTGTTTTTT. This encodes CASSLMGPNTGELFF.

This clone has a single count. V is TRBV5-6 and J is TRBJ2-3; D possibly corresponds to TRBD1 (5 bases). Germline-derived CDR1 and CDR2 are SGHDT and YYEEEE. Trimming cost V 0 bases and J 1 base, with 9 bases left between them. This CDR3 region has 15 residues. The CDR3 nucleotides read TGTGCCAGCAGCTTGGCCAGGGCTGGCACAGATACGCAGTATTTT. This encodes CASSLARAGTDTQYF.

This chain connects TRBV5-4 to TRBJ2-1, with D possibly matching TRBD2 (6 bases). Trimming removed 4 bases from V and 1 base from J, with 15 bases in between. The CDR3 contains 16 residues. CDR1 and CDR2 from the germline V gene are SGHNT and YYREEE (reference sequence). In DNA, the CDR3 is TGTGCCAGCAGCCGGGAAAGCGGGCCTTCCTACAATGAGCAGTTCTTC. This sequence encodes CASSRESGPSYNEQFF.

The chain is built from TRBV7-2 and TRBJ2-1; 9 bases line up with TRBD1. After removal of 4 bases from V and 9 bases from J, the junction contained 7 bases not matched to a gene. Per germline, CDR1 SGHTA and CDR2 FQGNSA. CDR3 length equals 14 residues. The CDR3 loop is CASSSRTGAGEQFF. The CDR3 region has the DNA TGTGCCAGCAGCTCGCGGACAGGGGCAGGTGAGCAGTTCTTC.

This clone was seen only a few times. The CDR3 spells CASSADSDTEAFF. The CDR3 coding sequence is TGTGCCAGCAGCGCTGACAGTGACACTGAAGCTTTCTTT. The chain couples TRBV2 to TRBJ1-1; maybe TRBD1 (5 bases). This CDR3 has 13 amino acids. Germline CDR1 is SNHLY and CDR2 is FYNNEI. Deletions cut 6 bases from V and 3 bases from J, with 11 bases between.

The chain couples TRBV7-3 to TRBJ2-1; D unclear. With 2 bases removed from V and 0 bases from J, the gap between germline ends came to 8 bases. The V gene's germline CDR1 is SGHTA and CDR2 FQGTGA. The CDR3 consists of 15 residues. The CDR3 loop is CASSLESSSYNEQFF. The CDR3, as DNA: TGTGCCAGCAGCTTAGAGTCGAGCTCCTACAATGAGCAGTTCTTC.

This clone came up a few times. The CDR3 DNA follows: TGTGCCAGCAGTCCGAGCAGGGGCAATCAGCCCCAGCATTTT. It encodes CASSPSRGNQPQHF. The chain recombines TRBV6-1 with TRBJ1-5; TRBD1 is a possible D gene (5 bases). The V gene lost 5 bases and the J gene lost 2 bases, with 10 bases spanning the gap. CDR3 length: 14 amino acids. Germline lookup yields CDR1 MNHNS and CDR2 SASEGT.

This clone was detected only a few times. Other DNA sequences within the sample encode an identical CDR3. This chain joins TRBV19 and TRBJ1-4; TRBD1 agrees at 7 bases. Germline V lookup: CDR1 LNHDA, CDR2 SQIVND (reference sequence). With V trimmed by 7 bases and J by 7 bases, 12 bases remained unmatched. CDR3 length equals 15 residues. CDR3 nucleotides: TGTGCCAGTAATCGTTATGCCAGGGGGAGTGAAAAACTGTTTTTT. Its translation: CASNRYARGSEKLFF.

The chain has TRBV4-1 and TRBJ1-4, with D maybe TRBD1 (6 bases). Trimming left V 4 bases short and J 0 bases short, with 15 bases between. Germline lookup yields CDR1 MGHRA and CDR2 YSYEKL. CDR3 length: 17 amino acids. CDR3: CASSRGQPTATNEKLFF. CDR3 DNA sequence: TGCGCCAGCAGCCGAGGACAGCCAACGGCAACTAATGAAAAACTGTTTTTT.

The chain recombines TRBV5-4 with TRBJ2-1, with a weak D call TRBD2 (5 bases). The CDR3 runs 13 residues. Trimming cost V 0 bases and J 7 bases, with 8 bases left between them. Germline V gene sequence: CDR1 SGHNT, CDR2 YYREEE (reference sequence). The CDR3 DNA is TGTGCCAGCAGCTTGGCCCGGGGTAATGAGCAGTTCTTC. Amino acid sequence: CASSLARGNEQFF.

This chain joins TRBV28 and TRBJ1-1; D not certain. V was trimmed by 5 bases and J by 3 bases, leaving 7 bases between them. The CDR3 contains 12 residues. Germline V gives CDR1 MDHEN, CDR2 SYDVKM. The CDR3 sequence: CASSPPYTEAFF. The CDR3 DNA reads as TGTGCCAGCAGTCCCCCCTACACTGAAGCTTTCTTT.

This clone was detected once. This chain connects TRBV7-3 to TRBJ2-6, with D perhaps TRBD1 (6 bases). The CDR3 runs 18 residues. Germline CDR1 SGHTA, CDR2 FQGTGA. Trimming removed 4 bases from V and 1 base from J, with 17 bases in between. The CDR3 coding sequence is TGTGCCAGCAGCTCCTCTACCATCAGGGGTTCTGGGGCCAACGTCCTGACTTTC. Protein product: CASSSSTIRGSGANVLTF.

The genes are TRBV25-1 and TRBJ2-3; D may be TRBD1 (5 bases). The germline V and J ends were trimmed by 5 bases and 1 base, with 13 bases remaining between them. From germline, CDR1 is MGHDK and CDR2 SYGVNS. The CDR3 is 15 amino acids. CDR3 in DNA: TGTGCCAGCAGTCCGCAGGGATTCGGCACAGATACGCAGTATTTT. Protein sequence: CASSPQGFGTDTQYF.

J is TRBJ2-1 and V is TRBV5-1; TRBD2 matches 13 bases. Germline CDR1 SGHRS, CDR2 YFSETQ. After removal of 2 bases from V and 7 bases from J, the junction contained 3 bases not matched to a gene. The CDR3 contains 15 residues. CDR3 nucleotide sequence: TGCGCCAGCAGCTTCGGGACTAGCGGGAATAATGAGCAGTTCTTC. Amino acids: CASSFGTSGNNEQFF.

V is TRBV27 and J is TRBJ2-1, with TRBD2 matching 13 bases. Germline V CDR1 and CDR2: MNHEY, SMNVEV (reference sequence). This CDR3 contains 17 residues. V dropped 11 bases and J dropped 0; count of bases not matched to a gene: 10. CDR3 coding DNA: TGTGCCGCCTTCCCGACTAGCGGGGGGAGCTCCTACAATGAGCAGTTCTTC. It yields the protein CAAFPTSGGSSYNEQFF.

The chain carries TRBV10-3 and TRBJ2-1; 9 bases are a match to TRBD1. Looked up from germline, CDR1 is ENHRY and CDR2 is SYGVKD. The V gene end was trimmed by 9 bases and the J gene end by 8 bases; junction bases not matched to a gene: 5. This CDR3 is 12 amino acids long. The CDR3 sequence is CAMGTGNDEQFF. The CDR3 bases are TGTGCCATGGGGACAGGGAACGATGAGCAGTTCTTC.

The V call is TRBV28, the J call TRBJ1-2; TRBD1 matches at 9 bases. The CDR3 totals 17 residues. J was trimmed by 4 bases and V by 5 bases; bases with no gene match: 14. Germline CDR1 MDHEN, CDR2 SYDVKM. The CDR3 sequence is CASSPRTGERLVYGYTF. CDR3 in DNA: TGTGCCAGCAGTCCCCGGACAGGGGAAAGACTGGTCTATGGCTACACCTTC.